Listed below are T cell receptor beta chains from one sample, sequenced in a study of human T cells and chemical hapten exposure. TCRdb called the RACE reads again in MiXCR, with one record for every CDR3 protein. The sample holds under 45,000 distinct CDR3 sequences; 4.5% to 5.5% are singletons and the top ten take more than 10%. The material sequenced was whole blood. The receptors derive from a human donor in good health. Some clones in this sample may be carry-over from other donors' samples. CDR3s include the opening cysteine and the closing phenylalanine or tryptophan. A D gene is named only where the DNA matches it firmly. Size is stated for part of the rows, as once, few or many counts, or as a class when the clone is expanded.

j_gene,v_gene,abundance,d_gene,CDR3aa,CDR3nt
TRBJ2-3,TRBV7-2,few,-,CASSPQAVDTQYF,TGTGCCAGCAGCCCTCAAGCGGTAGATACGCAGTATTTT
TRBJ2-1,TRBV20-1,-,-,CSARGGGRSYNEQFF,TGCAGTGCTAGAGGCGGCGGTAGATCCTACAATGAGCAGTTCTTC
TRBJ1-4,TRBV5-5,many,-,CASSLGETTNEKLFF,TGTGCCAGCAGCTTGGGAGAGACAACTAATGAAAAACTGTTTTTT
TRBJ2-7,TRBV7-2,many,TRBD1,CASSGYGIGGGEQYF,TGTGCCAGCAGCGGGTACGGGATAGGGGGCGGCGAGCAGTACTTC
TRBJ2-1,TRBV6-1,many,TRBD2,CASSFGLAGGVGEQFF,TGTGCCAGCAGTTTCGGACTAGCGGGGGGGGTAGGGGAGCAGTTCTTC
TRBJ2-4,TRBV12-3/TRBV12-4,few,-,CASRQEGRMGIQYF,TGTGCCAGCCGACAGGAGGGGAGAATGGGCATTCAGTACTTC
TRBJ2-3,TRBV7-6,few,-,CASSPLVIGSGGADTQYF,TGTGCCAGCAGCCCTTTGGTCATTGGTAGCGGAGGTGCAGATACGCAGTATTTT
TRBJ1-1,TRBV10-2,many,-,CASPIDKNTEAFF,TGCGCCAGCCCAATCGACAAGAACACTGAAGCTTTCTTT
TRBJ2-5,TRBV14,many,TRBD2,CASSQNQGTSDSETQYF,TGTGCCAGCAGCCAAAATCAGGGGACTAGCGACTCTGAGACCCAGTACTTC
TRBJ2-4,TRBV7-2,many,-,CASSIRLAKNIQYF,TGTGCCAGCAGCATAAGACTAGCCAAAAACATTCAGTACTTC
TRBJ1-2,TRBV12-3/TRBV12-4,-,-,CASSLTGGLNYGYTF,TGTGCCAGCAGCCTGACGGGGGGGCTAAACTATGGCTACACCTTC
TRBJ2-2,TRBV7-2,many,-,CASSPTGFSNTGELFF,TGTGCCAGCAGCCCGACTGGATTCAGCAACACCGGGGAGCTGTTTTTT
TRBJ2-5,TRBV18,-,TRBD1,CASSPPTGAKATQYF,TGTGCCAGCTCACCACCGACAGGGGCCAAAGCGACCCAGTACTTC
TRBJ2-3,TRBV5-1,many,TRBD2,CASSRGTSADTQYF,TGCGCCAGCAGTCGGGGGACTAGCGCAGATACGCAGTATTTT
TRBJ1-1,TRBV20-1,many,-,CSARGGGETEAFF,TGCAGTGCTAGAGGGGGGGGGGAGACTGAAGCTTTCTTT
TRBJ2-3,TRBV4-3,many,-,CASSQAGDRTDTQYF,TGCGCCAGCAGCCAAGCAGGGGATAGGACAGATACGCAGTATTTT
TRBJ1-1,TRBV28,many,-,CASSLGGQGLAFF,TGTGCCAGCAGTTTGGGTGGGCAGGGGTTAGCTTTCTTT
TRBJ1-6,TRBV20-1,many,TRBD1,CSALGQGANSPLHF,TGCAGTGCGCTGGGACAGGGGGCGAATTCACCCCTCCACTTT
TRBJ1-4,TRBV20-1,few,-,CSARDLRTGSSEKLFF,TGCAGTGCTAGAGATCTGCGAACAGGGTCGAGTGAAAAACTGTTTTTT
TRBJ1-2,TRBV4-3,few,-,CASSGQIQNYGYTF,TGCGCCAGCAGCGGACAGATCCAAAACTATGGCTACACCTTC
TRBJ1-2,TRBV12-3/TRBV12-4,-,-,CASKRDGHYGYTF,TGTGCCAGCAAAAGGGACGGTCACTATGGCTACACCTTC
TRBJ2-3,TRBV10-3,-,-,CAISESGSGTDTQYF,TGTGCCATCAGTGAGTCGGGTAGCGGCACAGATACGCAGTATTTT
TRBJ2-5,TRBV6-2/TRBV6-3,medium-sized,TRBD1,CASTTDRGQETQYF,TGTGCCAGCACTACGGACAGGGGTCAAGAGACCCAGTACTTC
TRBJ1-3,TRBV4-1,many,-,CASSQVMEGTSGNTIYF,TGCGCCAGCAGCCAAGTAATGGAAGGGACCTCTGGAAACACCATATATTTT
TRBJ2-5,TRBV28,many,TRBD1,CASSTPGQGPETQYF,TGTGCCAGCAGTACTCCGGGACAGGGGCCAGAGACCCAGTACTTC
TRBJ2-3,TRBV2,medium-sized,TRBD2,CAGGLGADTQYF,TGTGCCGGAGGACTAGGGGCAGATACGCAGTATTTT
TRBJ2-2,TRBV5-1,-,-,CASSKTSYANTGELFF,TGCGCCAGCAGCAAGACTAGTTATGCGAACACCGGGGAGCTGTTTTTT
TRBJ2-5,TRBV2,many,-,CASSGRQAQETQYF,TGTGCCAGCAGTGGGCGGCAGGCCCAAGAGACCCAGTACTTC
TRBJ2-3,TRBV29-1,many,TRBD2,CSVDPGGDTQYF,TGCAGCGTGGATCCGGGAGGCGATACGCAGTATTTT
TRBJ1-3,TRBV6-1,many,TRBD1,CASRDRVGTIYF,TGTGCCAGCAGGGACAGGGTTGGCACCATATATTTT
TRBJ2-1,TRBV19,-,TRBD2,CASSLGLAGVEQFF,TGTGCCAGTAGTTTGGGACTAGCGGGAGTCGAGCAGTTCTTC
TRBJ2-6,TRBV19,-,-,CASSMRTVSGANVLTF,TGTGCCAGTAGTATGAGGACGGTCTCTGGGGCCAACGTCCTGACTTTC
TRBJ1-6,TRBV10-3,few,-,CAFTAGANNSPLHF,TGTGCCTTCACTGCAGGGGCGAATAATTCACCCCTCCACTTT
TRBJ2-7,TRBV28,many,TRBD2,CASSPPGTSGQRPIRSYEQYF,TGTGCCAGCAGTCCACCCGGGACTAGCGGGCAGAGACCGATCCGATCCTACGAGCAGTACTTC
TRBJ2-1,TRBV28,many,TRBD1,CASGLQGRITGEQFF,TGTGCCAGCGGTTTACAGGGGAGAATAACGGGTGAGCAGTTCTTC
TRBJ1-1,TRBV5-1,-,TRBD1,CASSPRTGDTEAFF,TGCGCCAGCAGCCCACGGACAGGGGACACTGAAGCTTTCTTT
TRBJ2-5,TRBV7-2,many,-,CASSWGGTETQYF,TGTGCCAGCAGCTGGGGGGGCACGGAGACCCAGTACTTC
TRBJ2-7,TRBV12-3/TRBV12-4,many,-,CASSPSGGTYEQYF,TGTGCCAGCAGTCCATCCGGGGGCACCTACGAGCAGTACTTC
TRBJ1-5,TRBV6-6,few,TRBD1,CASRPTGAVGQPQHF,TGTGCCAGCAGGCCTACAGGGGCAGTCGGACAGCCCCAGCATTTT
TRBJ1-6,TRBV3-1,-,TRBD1,CASSQGQGLSPLHF,TGTGCCAGCAGCCAAGGACAGGGCCTTTCACCCCTCCACTTT
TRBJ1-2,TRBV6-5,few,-,CASSPGDRDYGYTF,TGTGCCAGCAGTCCCGGGGATAGGGACTATGGCTACACCTTC
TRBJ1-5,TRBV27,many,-,CASSPGALNQPQHF,TGTGCCAGCAGCCCTGGGGCCCTTAATCAGCCCCAGCATTTT
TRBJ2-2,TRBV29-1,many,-,CSVSYTGELFF,TGCAGCGTTAGCTACACCGGGGAGCTGTTTTTT
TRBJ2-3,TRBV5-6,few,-,CASSLIETDTQYF,TGTGCCAGCAGCTTGATAGAAACAGATACGCAGTATTTT
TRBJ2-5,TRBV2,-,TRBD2,CASKRELEETQYF,TGTGCCAGCAAGCGGGAGTTGGAAGAGACCCAGTACTTC
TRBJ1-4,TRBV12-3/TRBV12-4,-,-,CASSSVTGSNEKLFF,TGTGCCAGCAGTTCGGTGACAGGTTCTAATGAAAAACTGTTTTTT
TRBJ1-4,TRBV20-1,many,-,CSARETTNEKLFF,TGCAGTGCTAGGGAAACAACTAATGAAAAACTGTTTTTT
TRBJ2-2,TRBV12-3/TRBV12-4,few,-,CASRQTVGELFF,TGTGCCAGCAGACAGACCGTCGGGGAGCTGTTTTTT
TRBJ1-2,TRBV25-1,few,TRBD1,CASGQGGGYTF,TGTGCCAGCGGACAGGGGGGTGGCTACACCTTC
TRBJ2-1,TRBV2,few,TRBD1,CASRDRGDEQFF,TGTGCCAGCAGGGACAGGGGCGATGAGCAGTTCTTC
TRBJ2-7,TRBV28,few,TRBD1,CASSRDRASYEQYF,TGTGCCAGCAGTCGCGACAGGGCCTCCTACGAGCAGTACTTC
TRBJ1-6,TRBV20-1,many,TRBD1,CSAREGQGYNSPLHF,TGCAGTGCTAGAGAGGGACAGGGGTATAATTCACCCCTCCACTTT
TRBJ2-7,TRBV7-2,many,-,CASSFYERGYEQYF,TGTGCCAGCAGCTTTTACGAACGGGGATACGAGCAGTACTTC
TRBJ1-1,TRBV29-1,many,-,CSGSGSYMNTEAFF,TGCAGTGGCTCCGGGTCTTACATGAACACTGAAGCTTTCTTT
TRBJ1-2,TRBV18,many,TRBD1,CASSRDRIANYGYTF,TGTGCCAGCTCTCGGGACAGGATAGCTAACTATGGCTACACCTTC